This T cell receptor (beta chain) stems from a study of breast tumors, draining lymph nodes, adjacent tissues. This clonotype was observed many times. Trimming removed 5 bases at V and 5 bases at J, with 15 bases between. CDR3 length equals 14 residues. MiXCR was run by TCRdb on the multiplex PCR reads, yielding one entry per CDR3 protein. The sample lists some 65,000 distinct CDR3 sequences, over 40% seen once, with roughly 9.1% in the top ten. The sequencing input was breast tumor tissue. The origin of this receptor is a female donor with breast cancer. Some clones in this sample may be carry-over from other donors' samples. V and J are TRBV12-3 or TRBV12-4 and TRBJ2-5, with D perhaps TRBD1 (6 bases). The CDR3 DNA sequence: TGTGCCAGCAGTCTAATGACAGGACTGGAGACCCAGTACTTC. Translating it yields CASSLMTGLETQYF.